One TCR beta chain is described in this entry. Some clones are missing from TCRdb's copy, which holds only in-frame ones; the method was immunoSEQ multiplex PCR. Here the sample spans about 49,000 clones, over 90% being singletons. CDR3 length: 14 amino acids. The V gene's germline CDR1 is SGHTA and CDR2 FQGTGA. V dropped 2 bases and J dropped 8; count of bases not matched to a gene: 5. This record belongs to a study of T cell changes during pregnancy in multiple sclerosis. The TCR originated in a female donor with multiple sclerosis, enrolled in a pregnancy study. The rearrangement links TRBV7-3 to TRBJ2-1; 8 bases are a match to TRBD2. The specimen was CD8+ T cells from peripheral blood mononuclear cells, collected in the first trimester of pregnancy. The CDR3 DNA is TGTGCCAGCAGCTTAGCCCCGGGGGGGGATGAGCAGTTCTTC. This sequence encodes CASSLAPGGDEQFF.